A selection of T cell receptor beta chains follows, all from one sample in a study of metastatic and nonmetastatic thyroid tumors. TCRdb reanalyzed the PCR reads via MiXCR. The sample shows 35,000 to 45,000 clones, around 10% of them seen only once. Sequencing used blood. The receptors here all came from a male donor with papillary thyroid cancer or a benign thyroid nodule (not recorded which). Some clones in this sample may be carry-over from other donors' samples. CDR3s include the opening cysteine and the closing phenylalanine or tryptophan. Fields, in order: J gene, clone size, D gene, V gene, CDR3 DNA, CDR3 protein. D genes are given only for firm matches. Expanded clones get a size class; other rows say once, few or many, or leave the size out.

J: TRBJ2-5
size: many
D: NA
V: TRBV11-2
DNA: TGTGCCAGCAGTCTGATGGGGACCGTCCAAGAGACCCAGTACTTC
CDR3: CASSLMGTVQETQYF

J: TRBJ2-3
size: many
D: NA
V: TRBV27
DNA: TGTGCCAGCAGTTTTGGGCATACGCAGTATTTT
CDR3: CASSFGHTQYF

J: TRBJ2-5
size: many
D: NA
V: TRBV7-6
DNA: TGTGCCAGCAGCTTAAGGGACTCAATTCAAGAGACCCAGTACTTC
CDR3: CASSLRDSIQETQYF

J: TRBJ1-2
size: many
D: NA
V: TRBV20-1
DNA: TGCAGTGCCCCTGGGGGGCCCACAGGCTATGGCTACACCTTC
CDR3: CSAPGGPTGYGYTF

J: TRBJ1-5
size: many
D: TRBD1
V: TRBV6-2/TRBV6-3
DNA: TGTGCCAGCAGACGGACAGGACAGCCCCAGCATTTT
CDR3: CASRRTGQPQHF

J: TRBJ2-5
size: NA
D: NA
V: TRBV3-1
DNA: TGTGCCAGCAGCCAAGACACGACTCAAGAGACCCAGTACTTC
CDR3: CASSQDTTQETQYF

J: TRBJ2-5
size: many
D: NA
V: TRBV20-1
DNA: TGCAGTGCTAGAGATGGGGGACACAGCCAAGAGACCCAGTACTTC
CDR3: CSARDGGHSQETQYF

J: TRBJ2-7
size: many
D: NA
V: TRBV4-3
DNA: TGCGCCAGCAGCGATGGACGGAGCTACGAGCAGTACTTC
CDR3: CASSDGRSYEQYF

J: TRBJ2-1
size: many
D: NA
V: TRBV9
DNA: TGTGCCAGCAGTGATCAGGGGAAAGGCTACAATGAGCAGTTCTTC
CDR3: CASSDQGKGYNEQFF

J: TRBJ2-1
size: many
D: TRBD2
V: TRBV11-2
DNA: TGTGCCAGCAGCCCGCGACCAGGACTAGCGGGATTAGACAATGAGCAGTTCTTC
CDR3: CASSPRPGLAGLDNEQFF